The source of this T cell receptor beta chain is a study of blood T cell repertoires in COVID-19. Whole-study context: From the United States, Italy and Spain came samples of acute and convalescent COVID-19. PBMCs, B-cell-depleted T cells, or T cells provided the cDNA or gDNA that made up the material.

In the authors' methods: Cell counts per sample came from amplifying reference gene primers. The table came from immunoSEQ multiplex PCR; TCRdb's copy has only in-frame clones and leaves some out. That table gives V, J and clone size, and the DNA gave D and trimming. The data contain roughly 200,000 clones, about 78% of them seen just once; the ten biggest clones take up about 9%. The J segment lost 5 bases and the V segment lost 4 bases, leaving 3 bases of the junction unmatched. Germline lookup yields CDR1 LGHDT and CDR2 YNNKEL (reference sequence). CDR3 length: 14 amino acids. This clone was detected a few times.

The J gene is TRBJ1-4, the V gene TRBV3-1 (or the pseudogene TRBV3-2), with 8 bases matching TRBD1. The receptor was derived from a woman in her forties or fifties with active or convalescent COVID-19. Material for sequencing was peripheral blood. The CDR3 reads CASSPDRANEKLFF. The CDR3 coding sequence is TGTGCCAGCAGCCCGGACAGGGCCAATGAAAAACTGTTTTTT.